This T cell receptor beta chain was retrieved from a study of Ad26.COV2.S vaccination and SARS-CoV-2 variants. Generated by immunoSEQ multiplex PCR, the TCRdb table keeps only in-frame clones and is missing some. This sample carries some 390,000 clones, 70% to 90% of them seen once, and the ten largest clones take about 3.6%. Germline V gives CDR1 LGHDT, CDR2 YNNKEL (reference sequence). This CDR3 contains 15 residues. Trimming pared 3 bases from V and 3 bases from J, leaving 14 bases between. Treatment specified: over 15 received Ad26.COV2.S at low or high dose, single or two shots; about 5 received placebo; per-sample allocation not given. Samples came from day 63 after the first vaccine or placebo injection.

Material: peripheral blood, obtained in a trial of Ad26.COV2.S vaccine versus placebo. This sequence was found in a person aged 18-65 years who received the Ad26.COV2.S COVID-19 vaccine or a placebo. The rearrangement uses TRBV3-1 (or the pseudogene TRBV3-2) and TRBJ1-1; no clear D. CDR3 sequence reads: CASSHLNDRDTEAFF. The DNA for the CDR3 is TGTGCCAGCAGCCACCTAAACGATCGGGACACTGAAGCTTTCTTT.